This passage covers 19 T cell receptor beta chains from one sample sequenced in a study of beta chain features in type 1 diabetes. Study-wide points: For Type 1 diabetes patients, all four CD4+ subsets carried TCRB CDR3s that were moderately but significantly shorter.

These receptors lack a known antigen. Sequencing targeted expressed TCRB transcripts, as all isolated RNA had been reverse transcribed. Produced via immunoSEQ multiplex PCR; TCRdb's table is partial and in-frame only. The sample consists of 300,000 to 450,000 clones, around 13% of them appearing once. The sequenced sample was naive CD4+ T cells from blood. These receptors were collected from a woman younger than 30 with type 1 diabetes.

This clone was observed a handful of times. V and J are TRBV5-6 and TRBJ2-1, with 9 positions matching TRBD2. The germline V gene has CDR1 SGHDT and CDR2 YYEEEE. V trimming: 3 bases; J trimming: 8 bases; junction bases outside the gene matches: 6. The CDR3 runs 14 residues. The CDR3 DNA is TGTGCCAGCAGCTCCCTAGCGGGGCGCTATGAGCAGTTCTTC. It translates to CASSSLAGRYEQFF.

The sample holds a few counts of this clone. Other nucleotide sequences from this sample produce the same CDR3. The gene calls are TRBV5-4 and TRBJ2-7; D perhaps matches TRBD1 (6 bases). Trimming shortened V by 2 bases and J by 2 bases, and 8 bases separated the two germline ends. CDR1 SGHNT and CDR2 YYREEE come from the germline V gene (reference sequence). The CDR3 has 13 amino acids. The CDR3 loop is CASSLQGAYEQYF. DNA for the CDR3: TGTGCCAGCAGCTTACAGGGCGCCTACGAGCAGTACTTC.

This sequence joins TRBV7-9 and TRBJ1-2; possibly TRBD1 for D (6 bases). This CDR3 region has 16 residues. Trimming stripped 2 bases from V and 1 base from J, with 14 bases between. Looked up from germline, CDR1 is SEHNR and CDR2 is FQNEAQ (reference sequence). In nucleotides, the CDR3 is TGTGCCAGCAGCTTAACTTTGGGGGCGGGTAACTATGGCTACACCTTC. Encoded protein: CASSLTLGAGNYGYTF.

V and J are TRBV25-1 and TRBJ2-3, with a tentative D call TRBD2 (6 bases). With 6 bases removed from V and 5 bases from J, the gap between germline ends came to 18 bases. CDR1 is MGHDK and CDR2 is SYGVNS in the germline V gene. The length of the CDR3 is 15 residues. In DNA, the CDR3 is TGTGCCAGCAGCCGTGTTGGGGGGTCTGTAGATACGCAGTATTTT. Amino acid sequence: CASSRVGGSVDTQYF.

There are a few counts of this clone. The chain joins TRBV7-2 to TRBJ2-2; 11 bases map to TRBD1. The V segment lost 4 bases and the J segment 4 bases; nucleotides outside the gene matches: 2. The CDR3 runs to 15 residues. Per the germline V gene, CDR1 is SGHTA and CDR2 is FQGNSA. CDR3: CASSWTGGGTGELFF. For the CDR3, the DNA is TGTGCCAGCAGCTGGACAGGGGGCGGCACCGGGGAGCTGTTTTTT.

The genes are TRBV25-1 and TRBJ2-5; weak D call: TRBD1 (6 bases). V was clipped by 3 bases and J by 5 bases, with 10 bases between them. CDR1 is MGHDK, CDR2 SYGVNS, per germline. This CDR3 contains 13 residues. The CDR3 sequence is CASSEGAGETQYF. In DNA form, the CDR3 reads TGTGCCAGCAGTGAGGGGGCAGGGGAGACCCAGTACTTC.

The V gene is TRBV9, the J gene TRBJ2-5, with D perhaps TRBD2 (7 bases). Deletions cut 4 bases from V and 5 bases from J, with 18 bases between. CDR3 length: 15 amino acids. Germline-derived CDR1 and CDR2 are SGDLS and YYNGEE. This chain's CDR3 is CASSPGGGSGETQYF. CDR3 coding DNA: TGTGCCAGCAGCCCCGGGGGCGGGAGCGGGGAGACCCAGTACTTC.

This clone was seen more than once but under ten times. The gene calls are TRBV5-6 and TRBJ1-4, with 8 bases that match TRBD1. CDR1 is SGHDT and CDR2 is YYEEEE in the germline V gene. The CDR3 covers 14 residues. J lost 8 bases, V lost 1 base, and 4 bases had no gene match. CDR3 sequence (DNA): TGTGCCAGCAGCTTGCAGGGGGCGCAAGAAAAACTGTTTTTT. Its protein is CASSLQGAQEKLFF.

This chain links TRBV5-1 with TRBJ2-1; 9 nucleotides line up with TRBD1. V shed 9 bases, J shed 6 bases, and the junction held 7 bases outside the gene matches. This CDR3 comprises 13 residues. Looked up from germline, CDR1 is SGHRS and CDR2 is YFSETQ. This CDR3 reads CATRQGVGNEQFF. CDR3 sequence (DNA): TGCGCCACACGACAGGGGGTAGGCAATGAGCAGTTCTTC.

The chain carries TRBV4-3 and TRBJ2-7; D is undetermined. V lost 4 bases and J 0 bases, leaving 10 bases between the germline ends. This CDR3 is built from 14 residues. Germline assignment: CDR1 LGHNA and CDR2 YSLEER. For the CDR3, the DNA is TGCGCCAGCAGCCGAGGTCGGAGCTCCTACGAGCAGTACTTC. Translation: CASSRGRSSYEQYF.

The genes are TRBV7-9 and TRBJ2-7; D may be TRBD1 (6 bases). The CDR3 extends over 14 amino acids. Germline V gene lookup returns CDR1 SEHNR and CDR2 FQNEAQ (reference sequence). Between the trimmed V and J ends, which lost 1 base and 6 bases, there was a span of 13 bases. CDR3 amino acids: CASSLVIQGPEQYF. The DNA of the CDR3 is TGTGCCAGCAGCTTAGTTATACAGGGCCCCGAGCAGTACTTC. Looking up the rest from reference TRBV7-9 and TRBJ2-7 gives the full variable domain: DTGVSQNPRHKITKRGQNVTFRCDPISEHNRLYWYRQTLGQGPEFLTYFQNEAQLEKSRLLSDRFSAERPKGSFSTLEIQRTEQGDSAMYLCASSLVIQGPEQYFGPGTRLTVT.

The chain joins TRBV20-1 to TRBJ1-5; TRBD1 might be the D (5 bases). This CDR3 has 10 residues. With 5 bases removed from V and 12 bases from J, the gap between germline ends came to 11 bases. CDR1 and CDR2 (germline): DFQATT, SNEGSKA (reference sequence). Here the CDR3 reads CSAGQGGQHF. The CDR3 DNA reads TGCAGTGCTGGTCAGGGAGGCCAGCATTTT.

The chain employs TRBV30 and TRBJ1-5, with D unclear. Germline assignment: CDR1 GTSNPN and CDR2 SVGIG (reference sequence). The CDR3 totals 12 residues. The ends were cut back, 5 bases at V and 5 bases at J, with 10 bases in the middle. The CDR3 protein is CAWGLGDQPQHF. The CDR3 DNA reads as TGTGCCTGGGGGCTCGGGGATCAGCCCCAGCATTTT.

The CDR3 protein is CASSQGVLAGRGDTQYF. The CDR3, as DNA: TGTGCCAGCAGCCAAGGGGTGCTAGCGGGCCGAGGAGATACGCAGTATTTT. The rearrangement joins TRBV11-2 to TRBJ2-3; 8 bases are shared with TRBD2. The CDR3 is 17 amino acids. Trimming took 5 bases from V and 5 from J; bases not matched to a gene: 15. From germline, CDR1 is SGHAT and CDR2 FQNNGV.

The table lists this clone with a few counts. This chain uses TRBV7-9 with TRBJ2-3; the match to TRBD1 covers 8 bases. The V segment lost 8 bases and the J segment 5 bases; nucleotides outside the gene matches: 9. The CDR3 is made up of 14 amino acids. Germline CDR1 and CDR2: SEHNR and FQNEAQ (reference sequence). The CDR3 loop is CASWGSTGGDTQYF. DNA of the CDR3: TGTGCCAGCTGGGGATCCACAGGGGGAGATACGCAGTATTTT.

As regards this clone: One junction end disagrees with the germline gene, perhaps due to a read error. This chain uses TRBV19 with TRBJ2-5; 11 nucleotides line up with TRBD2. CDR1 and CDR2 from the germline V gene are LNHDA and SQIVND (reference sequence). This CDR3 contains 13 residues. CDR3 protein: CASSSTTSGTQNF. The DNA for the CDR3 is TGTGCCAGTAGTTCGACGACTAGCGGGACACAAAACTTC.

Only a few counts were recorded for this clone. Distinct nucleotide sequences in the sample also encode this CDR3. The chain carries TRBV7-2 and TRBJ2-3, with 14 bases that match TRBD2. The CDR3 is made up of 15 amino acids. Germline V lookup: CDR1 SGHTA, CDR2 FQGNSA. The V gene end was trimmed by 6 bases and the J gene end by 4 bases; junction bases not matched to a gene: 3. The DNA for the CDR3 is TGTGCCAGCAGTTTGGGACTAGCGGGGGCAGATACGCAGTATTTT. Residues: CASSLGLAGADTQYF. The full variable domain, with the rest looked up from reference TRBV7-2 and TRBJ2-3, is GAGVSQSPSNKVTEKGKDVELRCDPISGHTALYWYRQSLGQGLEFLIYFQGNSAPDKSGLPSDRFSAERTGGSVSTLTIQRTQQEDSAVYLCASSLGLAGADTQYFGPGTRLTVL.

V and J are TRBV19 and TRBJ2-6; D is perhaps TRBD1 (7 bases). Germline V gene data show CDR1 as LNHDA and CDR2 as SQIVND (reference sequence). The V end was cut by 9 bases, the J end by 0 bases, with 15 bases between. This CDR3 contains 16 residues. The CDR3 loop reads CASKGADYSGANVLTF. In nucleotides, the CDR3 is TGTGCCAGCAAGGGGGCGGACTACTCTGGGGCCAACGTCCTGACTTTC.

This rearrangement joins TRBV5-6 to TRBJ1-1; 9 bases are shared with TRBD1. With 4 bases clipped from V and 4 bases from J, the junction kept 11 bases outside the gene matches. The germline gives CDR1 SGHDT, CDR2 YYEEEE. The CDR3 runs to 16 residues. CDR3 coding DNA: TGTGCCAGCAGCAAGGACAGGGGCCATTGGGGCACTGAAGCTTTCTTT. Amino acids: CASSKDRGHWGTEAFF. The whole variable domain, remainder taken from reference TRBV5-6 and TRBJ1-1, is DAGVTQSPTHLIKTRGQQVTLRCSPKSGHDTVSWYQQALGQGPQFIFQYYEEEERQRGNFPDRFSGHQFPNYSSELNVNALLLGDSALYLCASSKDRGHWGTEAFFGQGTRLTVV.